This T cell receptor (beta chain) is from a study of T cell repertoires in cytomegalovirus infection. One entry per CDR3 protein results from TCRdb running MiXCR on the reads. The sample includes about 920,000 distinct CDR3 sequences, roughly a third seen only once; the top ten take over 10%. Trimming removed 6 bases from V and 3 bases from J; junction bases left unmatched: 9. This CDR3 has 15 residues. The germline gives CDR1 MNHEY, CDR2 SMNVEV (reference sequence). In its sample, this clonotype was seen a few times. Its antigen remains unidentified. Sequences were derived from cultured CD8+ T cells from PBMCs, sampled from culture after CMV antigen stimulation. The V and J genes are TRBV27 and TRBJ2-3; TRBD1 agrees at 7 bases. The receptor's source is a human donor in good health (CMV status not recorded). Some clones in this sample may be carry-over from other donors' samples. The DNA for the CDR3 is TGTGCCAGCAGCCCCGGGACAGTACTTACAGATACGCAGTATTTT. Amino acids: CASSPGTVLTDTQYF.